A selection of T cell receptor beta chains follows, all from one sample in a study of blood T cell repertoires in COVID-19. The method was immunoSEQ multiplex PCR; TCRdb's version includes in-frame clones alone and lacks a portion of them. The profile shows around 81,000 clones, roughly 90% of them singletons. Sequences were obtained from peripheral blood. The receptors derive from a man between 70 and 80 years old with acute or convalescent COVID-19. Both conserved end residues are part of each CDR3. Each record gives: CDR3 length, D gene, V gene, J gene, clone size, CDR3 DNA, CDR3 protein. The D gene is left open where the match is weak. Rows may omit the clone size; those that give it use once, few, many or a size class.

>12|TRBD1|TRBV11-2|TRBJ1-3|NA
TGTGCCAGCACCCCGCAGGGGGACACCATATATTTT
CASTPQGDTIYF
>14|TRBD1|TRBV27|TRBJ2-5|NA
TGTGCCAGCAGTTCCGGGACAGGGGGAGAGACCCAGTACTTC
CASSSGTGGETQYF
>15|TRBD1|TRBV5-1|TRBJ1-5|NA
TGCGCCAGCAGCTATACAGGGGAAAGCAATCAGCCCCAGCATTTT
CASSYTGESNQPQHF
>15|TRBD1|TRBV5-4|TRBJ2-7|NA
TGTGCCAGCAGCTCCCCGGACAGGGGAGGCTACGAGCAGTACTTC
CASSSPDRGGYEQYF
>15|TRBD1|TRBV3-1/TRBV3-2|TRBJ2-1|NA
TGTGCCAGCAGCTCCGGACAGGGCTCGTACAATGAGCAGTTCTTC
CASSSGQGSYNEQFF
>14|TRBD1|TRBV7-9|TRBJ2-7|few
TGTGCCAGCAGCTTAGGGACAGGACTCTACGAGCAGTACTTC
CASSLGTGLYEQYF
>16|TRBD2|TRBV18|TRBJ2-3|NA
TGTGCCAGCTCACCAACTAGCGGGAGTTTAGGAGATACGCAGTATTTT
CASSPTSGSLGDTQYF
>15|TRBD2|TRBV28|TRBJ2-7|NA
TGTGCCAGCAGTTTGGGTCTAGCGGATTCCTACGAGCAGTACTTC
CASSLGLADSYEQYF
>14|NA|TRBV7-2|TRBJ2-2|NA
TGTGCCAGCAGCTTAGTTCAGGGGTCCGGGGAGCTGTTTTTT
CASSLVQGSGELFF
>15|TRBD2|TRBV9|TRBJ2-2|once
TGTGCCAGCAGCGTAGGGACTAGTAAGGGCGGGGAGCTGTTTTTT
CASSVGTSKGGELFF
>16|NA|TRBV2|TRBJ2-1|NA
TGTGCCAGCAGTGATTTTCAACAGATCTCCTACAATGAGCAGTTCTTC
CASSDFQQISYNEQFF
>15|TRBD2|TRBV7-2|TRBJ2-1|NA
TGTGCCAGCAGCTTTACGGGAGGAAACTACAATGAGCAGTTCTTC
CASSFTGGNYNEQFF
>16|NA|TRBV28|TRBJ2-7|NA
TGTGCCAGCAGTTTACGGGTCGCGGCAGTAGCCTACGAGCAGTACTTC
CASSLRVAAVAYEQYF
>16|TRBD1|TRBV28|TRBJ1-2|NA
TGTGCCAGCAGTTTTGATCCTTGGACAGGCAACTATGGCTACACCTTC
CASSFDPWTGNYGYTF
>12|NA|TRBV5-4|TRBJ1-2|NA
TGTGCCAGCAGGTACCAGGAATATGGCTACACCTTC
CASRYQEYGYTF
>16|TRBD2|TRBV29-1|TRBJ2-3|NA
TGCAGCGTTCGGGAAGGACTAGCAGTAAACACAGATACGCAGTATTTT
CSVREGLAVNTDTQYF
>11|NA|TRBV20-1|TRBJ1-4|NA
TGCAGTGCTATTCACGGTGAAAAACTGTTTTTT
CSAIHGEKLFF
>14|TRBD1|TRBV3-1/TRBV3-2|TRBJ2-5|NA
TGTGCCAGCAGCCCGAGACAGGGGAGGGAGACCCAGTACTTC
CASSPRQGRETQYF
>15|TRBD1|TRBV18|TRBJ2-3|NA
TGTGCCAGCTCACTACCTGGACAGGGCACAGATACGCAGTATTTT
CASSLPGQGTDTQYF
>15|NA|TRBV3-1/TRBV3-2|TRBJ2-5|NA
TGTGCCAGCAGCCATAGGGGGGGGGCCGGAGAGACCCAGTACTTC
CASSHRGGAGETQYF
>16|TRBD1|TRBV27|TRBJ2-1|NA
TGTGCCAGCAGTCCTATGGGACAGGGGGGGTACAATGAGCAGTTCTTC
CASSPMGQGGYNEQFF
>13|NA|TRBV6-1|TRBJ1-1|NA
TGTGCCAGCAGTACACACGGGGTGGATGAAGCTTTCTTT
CASSTHGVDEAFF
>14|NA|TRBV4-3|TRBJ1-6|once
TGCGCCAGCAGCCAAGGCCGACAGAATTCACCCCTCCACTTT
CASSQGRQNSPLHF
>15|TRBD2|TRBV19|TRBJ2-1|NA
TGTGCCAGTAGCTTGGGACTAGCGGATTACAATGAGCAGTTCTTC
CASSLGLADYNEQFF
>15|NA|TRBV18|TRBJ2-2|once
TGTGCCAGCTCACTTCCGGGACTGTCGACCGGGGAGCTGTTTTTT
CASSLPGLSTGELFF
>17|TRBD1|TRBV5-1|TRBJ2-2|NA
TGCGCCAGCAGCTTGCAAGGACAGGGAGGTTGGGCCGGGGAGCTGTTTTTT
CASSLQGQGGWAGELFF
>14|TRBD1|TRBV9|TRBJ2-7|NA
TGTGCCAGCAGCGTAGGTCAGGGGGCCGACGAGCAGTACTTC
CASSVGQGADEQYF
>14|NA|TRBV15|TRBJ2-3|NA
TGTGCCACCAGCAGCCGGCAGGGCGCAAATACGCAGTATTTT
CATSSRQGANTQYF
>17|TRBD2|TRBV3-1/TRBV3-2|TRBJ2-7|NA
TGTGCCAGCAGCCTCGGCCGGGGTAGCGGGGGCCGCTACGAGCAGTACTTC
CASSLGRGSGGRYEQYF
>15|TRBD1|TRBV9|TRBJ2-3|NA
TGTGCCAGCAGCCGTTCGGACAGGTCTGCAGATACGCAGTATTTT
CASSRSDRSADTQYF
>13|TRBD1|TRBV7-3|TRBJ1-2|NA
TGTGCCAGCAGCCAGAGGACAGGGGATGGCTACACCTTC
CASSQRTGDGYTF
>14|NA|TRBV29-1|TRBJ1-1|few
TGCAGCGCAGTGCGGGGATTAAAGAACACTGAAGCTTTCTTT
CSAVRGLKNTEAFF
>14|TRBD2|TRBV5-1|TRBJ2-7|NA
TGCGCCAGCAGCCCGGGACTAGCGGGCAACGAGCAGTACTTC
CASSPGLAGNEQYF
>15|TRBD2|TRBV11-2|TRBJ2-5|NA
TGTGCCAGCAGCACCCGACTAGCGGGGTGGGAGACCCAGTACTTC
CASSTRLAGWETQYF
>16|TRBD1|TRBV7-6|TRBJ2-1|NA
TGTGCCAGCAGCTCGCCGACAGGGAGCTCCTACAATGAGCAGTTCTTC
CASSSPTGSSYNEQFF
>17|TRBD2|TRBV24-1|TRBJ2-1|NA
TGTGCCACCAGTGACAGAAGGGGTAGCGGGAGAATGAATGAGCAGTTCTTC
CATSDRRGSGRMNEQFF
>16|NA|TRBV11-2|TRBJ1-5|NA
TGTGCCAGCAGTCGAGGCGGAAGTCATAGCAATCAGCCCCAGCATTTT
CASSRGGSHSNQPQHF